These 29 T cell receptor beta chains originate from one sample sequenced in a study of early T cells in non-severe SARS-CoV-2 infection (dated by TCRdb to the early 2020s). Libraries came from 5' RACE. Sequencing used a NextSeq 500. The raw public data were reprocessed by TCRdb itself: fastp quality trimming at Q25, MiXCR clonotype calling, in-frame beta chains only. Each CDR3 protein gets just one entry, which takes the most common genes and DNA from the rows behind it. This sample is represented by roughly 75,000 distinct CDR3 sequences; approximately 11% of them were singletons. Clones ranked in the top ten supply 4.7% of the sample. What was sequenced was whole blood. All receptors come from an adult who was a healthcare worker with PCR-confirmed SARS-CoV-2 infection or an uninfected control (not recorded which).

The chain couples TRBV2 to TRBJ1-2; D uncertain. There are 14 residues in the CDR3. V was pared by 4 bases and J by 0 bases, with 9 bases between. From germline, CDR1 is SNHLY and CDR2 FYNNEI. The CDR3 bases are TGTGCCAGCAGTGGGTCCCTTGCTAACTATGGCTACACCTTC. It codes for CASSGSLANYGYTF.

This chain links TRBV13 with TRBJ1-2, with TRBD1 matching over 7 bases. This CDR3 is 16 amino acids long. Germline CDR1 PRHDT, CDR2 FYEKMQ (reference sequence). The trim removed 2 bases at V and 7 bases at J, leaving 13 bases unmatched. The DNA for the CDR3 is TGTGCCAGCAGCTTAAGCTACGAGCAGGGGGAGAGTGGCTACACCTTC. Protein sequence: CASSLSYEQGESGYTF.

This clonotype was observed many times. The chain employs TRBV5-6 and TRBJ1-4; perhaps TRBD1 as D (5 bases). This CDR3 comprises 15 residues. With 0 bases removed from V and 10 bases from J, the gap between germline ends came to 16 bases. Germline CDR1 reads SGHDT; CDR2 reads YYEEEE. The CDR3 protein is CASSLAGRELAKLFF. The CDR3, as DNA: TGTGCCAGCAGCTTGGCCGGCAGGGAATTGGCAAAACTGTTTTTT.

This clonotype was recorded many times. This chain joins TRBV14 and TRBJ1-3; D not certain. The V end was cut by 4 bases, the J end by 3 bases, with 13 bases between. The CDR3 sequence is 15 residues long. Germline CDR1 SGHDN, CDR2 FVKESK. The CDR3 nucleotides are TGTGCCAGCAGCCTCCCTGGAGGAGGTGGAAACACCATATATTTT. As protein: CASSLPGGGGNTIYF.

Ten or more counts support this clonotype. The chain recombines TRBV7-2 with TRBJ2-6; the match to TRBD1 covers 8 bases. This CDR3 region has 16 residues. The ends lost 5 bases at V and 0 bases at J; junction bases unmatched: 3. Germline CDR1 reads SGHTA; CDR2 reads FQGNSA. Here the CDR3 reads CASSPDRGSGANVLTF. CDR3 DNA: TGTGCCAGCAGCCCCGACAGGGGCTCTGGGGCCAACGTCCTGACTTTC.

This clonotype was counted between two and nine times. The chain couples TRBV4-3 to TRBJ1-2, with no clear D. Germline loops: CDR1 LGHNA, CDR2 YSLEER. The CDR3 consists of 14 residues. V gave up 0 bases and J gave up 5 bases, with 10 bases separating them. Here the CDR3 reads CASSQERVRYGYTF. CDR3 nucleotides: TGCGCCAGCAGCCAAGAAAGGGTTCGGTATGGCTACACCTTC.

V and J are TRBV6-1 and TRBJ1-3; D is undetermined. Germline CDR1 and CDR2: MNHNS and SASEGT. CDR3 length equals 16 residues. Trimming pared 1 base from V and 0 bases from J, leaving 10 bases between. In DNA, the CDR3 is TGTGCCAGCAGTGAAGTCCCAGGCCGCTCTGGAAACACCATATATTTT. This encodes CASSEVPGRSGNTIYF.

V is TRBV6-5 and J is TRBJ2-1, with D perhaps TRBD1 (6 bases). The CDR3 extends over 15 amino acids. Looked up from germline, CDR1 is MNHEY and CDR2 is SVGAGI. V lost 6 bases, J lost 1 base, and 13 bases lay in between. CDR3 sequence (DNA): TGTGCCAGCAGAACGGGGCAGGGGTCCTACAATGAGCAGTTCTTC. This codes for CASRTGQGSYNEQFF.

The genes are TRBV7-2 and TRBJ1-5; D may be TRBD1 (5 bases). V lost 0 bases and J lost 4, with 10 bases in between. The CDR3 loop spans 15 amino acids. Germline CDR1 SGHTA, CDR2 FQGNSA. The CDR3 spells CASSLAGLSNQPQHF. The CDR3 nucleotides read TGTGCCAGCAGCTTAGCGGGACTGTCTAATCAGCCCCAGCATTTT.

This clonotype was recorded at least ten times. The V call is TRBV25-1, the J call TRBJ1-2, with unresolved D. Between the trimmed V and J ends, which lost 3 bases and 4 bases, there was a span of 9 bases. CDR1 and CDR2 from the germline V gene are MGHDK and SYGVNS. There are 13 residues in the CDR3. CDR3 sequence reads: CASSEATAYGYTF. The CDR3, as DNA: TGTGCCAGCAGTGAGGCGACCGCCTATGGCTACACCTTC.

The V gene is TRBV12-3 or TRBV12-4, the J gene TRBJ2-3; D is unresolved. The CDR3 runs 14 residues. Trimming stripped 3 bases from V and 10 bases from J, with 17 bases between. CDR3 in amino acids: CASSFFIGSEAQYF. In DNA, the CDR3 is TGTGCCAGCAGTTTCTTCATTGGCAGCGAGGCGCAGTATTTT.

CDR3 DNA: TGTGCCAGCAGTCCGTTCTGGGACAGGGGGAGGGAAAAACTGTTTTTT. This codes for CASSPFWDRGREKLFF. This chain connects TRBV7-2 to TRBJ1-4, with 11 bases aligning to TRBD1. Germline lookup yields CDR1 SGHTA and CDR2 FQGNSA. The CDR3 runs to 16 residues. The V gene end was trimmed by 6 bases and the J gene end by 8 bases; junction bases not matched to a gene: 11.

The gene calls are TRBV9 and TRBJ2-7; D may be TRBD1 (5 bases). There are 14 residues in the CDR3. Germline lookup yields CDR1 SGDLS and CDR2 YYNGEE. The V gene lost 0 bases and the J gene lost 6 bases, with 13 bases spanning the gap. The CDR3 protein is CASSVAQGSGEQYF. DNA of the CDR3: TGTGCCAGCAGCGTAGCCCAGGGCTCGGGCGAGCAGTACTTC.

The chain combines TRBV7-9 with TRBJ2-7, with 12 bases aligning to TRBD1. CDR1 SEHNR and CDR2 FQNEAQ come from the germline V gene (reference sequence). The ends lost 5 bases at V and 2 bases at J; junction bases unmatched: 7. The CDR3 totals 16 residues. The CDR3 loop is CASSTTGQGAAYEQYF. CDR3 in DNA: TGTGCCAGCAGCACGACGGGACAGGGGGCGGCCTACGAGCAGTACTTC.

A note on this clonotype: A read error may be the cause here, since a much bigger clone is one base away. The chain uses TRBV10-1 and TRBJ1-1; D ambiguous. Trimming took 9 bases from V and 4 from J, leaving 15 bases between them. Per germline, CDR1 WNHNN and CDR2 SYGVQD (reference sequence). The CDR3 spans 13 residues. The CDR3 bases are TGCGCCAGTAGTAGCAACAAGGGCACTGAAGCTTTCTTT. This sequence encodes CASSSNKGTEAFF.

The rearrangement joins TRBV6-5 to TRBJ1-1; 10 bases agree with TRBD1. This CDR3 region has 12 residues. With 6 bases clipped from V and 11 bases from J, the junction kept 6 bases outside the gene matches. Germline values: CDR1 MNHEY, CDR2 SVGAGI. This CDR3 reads CASRRQGAVAFF. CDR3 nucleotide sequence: TGTGCCAGCAGGAGACAGGGGGCAGTGGCTTTCTTT.

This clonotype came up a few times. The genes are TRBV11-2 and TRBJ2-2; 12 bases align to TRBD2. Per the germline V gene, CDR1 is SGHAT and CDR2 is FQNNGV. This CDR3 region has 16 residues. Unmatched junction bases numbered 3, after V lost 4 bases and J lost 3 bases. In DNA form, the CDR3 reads TGTGCCAGCAGCTCCCCTAGCGGGGGGGACACCGGGGAGCTGTTTTTT. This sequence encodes CASSSPSGGDTGELFF.

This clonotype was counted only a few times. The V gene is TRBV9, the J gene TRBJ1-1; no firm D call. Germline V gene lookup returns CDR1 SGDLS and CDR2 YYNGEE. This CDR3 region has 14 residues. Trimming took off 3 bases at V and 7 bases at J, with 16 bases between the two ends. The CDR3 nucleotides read TGTGCCAGCAGCGCCCTCAGTGGGCTCGGTGAAGCTTTCTTT. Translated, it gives CASSALSGLGEAFF.

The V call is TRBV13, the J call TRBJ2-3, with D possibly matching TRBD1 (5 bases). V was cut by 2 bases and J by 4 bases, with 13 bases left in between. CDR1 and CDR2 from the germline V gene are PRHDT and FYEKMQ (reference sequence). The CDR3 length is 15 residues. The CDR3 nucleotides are TGTGCCAGCAGCTTATTCGGCAGGGCGGCAGATACGCAGTATTTT. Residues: CASSLFGRAADTQYF.

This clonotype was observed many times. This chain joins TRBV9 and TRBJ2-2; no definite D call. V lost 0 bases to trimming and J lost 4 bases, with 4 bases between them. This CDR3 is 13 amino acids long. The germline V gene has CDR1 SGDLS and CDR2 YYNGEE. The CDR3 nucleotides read TGTGCCAGCAGCGTAGAGGGCACCGGGGAGCTGTTTTTT. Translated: CASSVEGTGELFF.

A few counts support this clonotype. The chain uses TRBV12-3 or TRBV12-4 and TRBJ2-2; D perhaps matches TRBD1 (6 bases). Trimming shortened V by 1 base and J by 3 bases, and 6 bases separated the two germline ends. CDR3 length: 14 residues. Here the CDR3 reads CASSLEGDTGELFF. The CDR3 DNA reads TGTGCCAGCAGTTTAGAGGGGGACACCGGGGAGCTGTTTTTT.

The CDR3 reads CASSPWGRDHQPQHF. DNA of the CDR3: TGTGCCAGCAGCCCTTGGGGGCGGGATCATCAGCCCCAGCATTTT. The V call is TRBV7-9, the J call TRBJ1-5; D is perhaps TRBD1 (6 bases). The CDR3 spans 15 residues. Germline V CDR1 and CDR2: SEHNR, FQNEAQ (reference sequence). V lost 5 bases and J lost 5, with 16 bases in between.

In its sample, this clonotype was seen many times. In DNA form, the CDR3 reads TGTGCCATCAAGTCCCTAGCGGGGGAGAGCTACGAGCAGTACTTC. Residues: CAIKSLAGESYEQYF. This chain joins TRBV10-3 and TRBJ2-7; 10 nucleotides align to TRBD2. V shed 7 bases, J shed 3 bases, and the junction held 9 bases outside the gene matches. This CDR3 region has 15 residues. The V gene's germline CDR1 is ENHRY and CDR2 SYGVKD.

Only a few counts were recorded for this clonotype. The CDR3 spells CASSPGALVGYTF. Here the CDR3 DNA reads TGTGCCAGCAGTCCAGGAGCGCTTGTTGGCTACACCTTC. The rearrangement joins TRBV27 to TRBJ1-2, with D unresolved. V shed 5 bases and J shed 7 bases, with 14 bases lying between them. CDR1 is MNHEY and CDR2 is SMNVEV in the germline V gene (reference sequence). The CDR3 length is 13 residues.

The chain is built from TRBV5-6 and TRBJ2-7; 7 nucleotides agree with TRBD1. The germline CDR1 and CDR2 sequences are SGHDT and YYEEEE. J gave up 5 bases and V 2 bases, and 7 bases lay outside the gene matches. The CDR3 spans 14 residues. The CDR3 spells CASSFGTVTDEQYF. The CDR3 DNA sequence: TGTGCCAGCAGCTTCGGGACAGTTACTGACGAGCAGTACTTC. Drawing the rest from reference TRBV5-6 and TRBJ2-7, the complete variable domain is DAGVTQSPTHLIKTRGQQVTLRCSPKSGHDTVSWYQQALGQGPQFIFQYYEEEERQRGNFPDRFSGHQFPNYSSELNVNALLLGDSALYLCASSFGTVTDEQYFGPGTRLTVT.

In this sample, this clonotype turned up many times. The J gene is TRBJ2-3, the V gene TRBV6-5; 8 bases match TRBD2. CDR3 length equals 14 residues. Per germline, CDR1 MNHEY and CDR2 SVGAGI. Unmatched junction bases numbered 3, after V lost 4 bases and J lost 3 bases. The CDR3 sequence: CASSLERGTDTQYF. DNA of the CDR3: TGTGCCAGCAGTTTAGAGCGGGGGACAGATACGCAGTATTTT.

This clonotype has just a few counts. CDR3 DNA sequence: TGTGCCTGCTGGGACTCCTTCAGCACAGATACGCAGTATTTT. Its protein product is CACWDSFSTDTQYF. The chain recombines TRBV6-1 with TRBJ2-3; possible D gene TRBD2, 6 bases. Germline V gene sequence: CDR1 MNHNS, CDR2 SASEGT. Trimming cost V 11 bases and J 0 bases, with 15 bases left between them. This CDR3 has 14 residues.

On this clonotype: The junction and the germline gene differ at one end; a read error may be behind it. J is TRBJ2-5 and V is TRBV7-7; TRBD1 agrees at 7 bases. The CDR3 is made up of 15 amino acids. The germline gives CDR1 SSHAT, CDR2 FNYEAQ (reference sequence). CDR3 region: CASSPGQANQETQYF. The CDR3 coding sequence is TGTGCTAGCAGTCCCGGACAGGCCAATCAAGAGACCCAGTACTTC.

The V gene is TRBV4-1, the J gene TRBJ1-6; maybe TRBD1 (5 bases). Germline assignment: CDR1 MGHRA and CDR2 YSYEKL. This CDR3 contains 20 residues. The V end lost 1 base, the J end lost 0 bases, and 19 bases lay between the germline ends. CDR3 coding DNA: TGCGCCAGCAGCCAAGTCACCCCGGGACGGGGGAGCTCCTATAATTCACCCCTCCACTTT. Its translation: CASSQVTPGRGSSYNSPLHF.